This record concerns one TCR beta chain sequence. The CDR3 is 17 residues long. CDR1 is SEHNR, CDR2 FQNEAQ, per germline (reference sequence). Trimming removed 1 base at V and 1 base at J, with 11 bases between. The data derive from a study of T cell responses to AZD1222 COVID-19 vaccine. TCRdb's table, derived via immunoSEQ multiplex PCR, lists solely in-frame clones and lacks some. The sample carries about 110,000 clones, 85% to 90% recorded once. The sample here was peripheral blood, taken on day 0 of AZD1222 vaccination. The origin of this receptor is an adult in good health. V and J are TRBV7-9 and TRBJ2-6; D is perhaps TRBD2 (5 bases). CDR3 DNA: TGTGCCAGCAGCTTAGGGGAGTCCAAGTCTGGGGCCAACGTCCTGACTTTC. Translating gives CASSLGESKSGANVLTF.